The clone carrying this TCR beta chain was seen many times. TCRdb analysed the RT-PCR reads with MiXCR anew, one entry per CDR3 protein. Among around 240,000 distinct CDR3 sequences listed, 12% to 15% were seen once. This CDR3 is 12 amino acids long. Germline V gene sequence: CDR1 DFQATT, CDR2 SNEGSKA (reference sequence). The ends lost 6 bases at V and 10 bases at J; junction bases unmatched: 10. The source of the sample is a study of patients and donors after allogeneic stem cell transplantation. This TCR came from a human donor who was either an allogeneic HSCT recipient or a stem cell or donor lymphocyte infusion donor (not recorded which). It is not recorded whose cells these are; they may come from a transplant donor. J is TRBJ1-1 and V is TRBV20-1, with 8 bases that match TRBD1. The sample comprised blood, either unsorted or a sorted T cell fraction (not recorded which). The CDR3 region has the DNA TGCAGTGCGAATCGGCAGGGGGCGCGAGCTTTCTTT. Its translation is CSANRQGARAFF.